A selection of T cell receptor beta chains follows, all from one sample in a study of T cell repertoires in cytomegalovirus infection. MiXCR, run by TCRdb on the reads, gives a single entry per CDR3 protein. The table includes about 140,000 distinct CDR3 sequences, roughly 6% detected once. The sample comprised PBMCs. The receptors were sampled from a human donor in good health (CMV status not recorded). Some clones in this sample may be carry-over from other donors' samples. Both conserved end residues are part of each CDR3. D genes are given only for firm matches. Sizes are listed as how often the clone was seen (once, few, many) or a class if it is expanded.

d_call,cdr3_length,j_call,clone_size,v_call,cdr3_nt,cdr3_aa
NA,15,TRBJ1-6,many,TRBV12-5,TGTGCTAGTGGTTTGGTGGTAGGGACAAATTCACCCCTCCACTTT,CASGLVVGTNSPLHF
NA,17,TRBJ1-1,many,TRBV6-2/TRBV6-3,TGTGCCAGCAGTTACTCGAAAGGGGAAGGGATGAACACTGAAGCTTTCTTT,CASSYSKGEGMNTEAFF
TRBD2,15,TRBJ2-1,many,TRBV9,TGTGCCAGCAGCGCTTCTAGCGGGGGTTACGATGAGCAGTTCTTC,CASSASSGGYDEQFF
NA,15,TRBJ1-5,many,TRBV7-2,TGTGCCAGCAGCTTAGAGGTACAGGGCTATCAGCCCCAGCATTTT,CASSLEVQGYQPQHF
NA,14,TRBJ1-5,many,TRBV19,TGTGCCAGTAGTAGGCGGGCAGACTATCAGCCCCAGCATTTT,CASSRRADYQPQHF
NA,14,TRBJ2-7,few,TRBV6-2/TRBV6-3,TGTGCCAGCAGCCGACCGTCCCCCGCCTACGAGCAGTACTTC,CASSRPSPAYEQYF
NA,16,TRBJ2-6,many,TRBV7-8,TGTGCCAGCAGCCCAGGACGGCCCACTGGGGCCAACGTCCTGACTTTC,CASSPGRPTGANVLTF
NA,14,TRBJ1-2,few,TRBV27,TGTGCCAGCGCGGCGTCCGGATCTAACTATGGCTACACCTTC,CASAASGSNYGYTF
TRBD2,18,TRBJ2-4,many,TRBV27,TGTGCCAGCAGTTTAATACCCATGACTAGCGGGGGAAAAAACATTCAGTACTTC,CASSLIPMTSGGKNIQYF
NA,14,TRBJ1-1,few,TRBV7-3,TGTGCCAGCAGCTTAAGGGGAGGTAGCACTGAAGCTTTCTTT,CASSLRGGSTEAFF
TRBD1,20,TRBJ2-5,many,TRBV6-2/TRBV6-3,TGTGCCAGCAGTACGAGCGTAAGACCATTCGGGACAGGGCAGCAAGAGACCCAGTACTTC,CASSTSVRPFGTGQQETQYF
NA,15,TRBJ2-2,many,TRBV6-2/TRBV6-3,TGTGCCAGCAGTTACGAGACACCGAACACCGGGGAGCTGTTTTTT,CASSYETPNTGELFF
TRBD1,14,TRBJ2-7,many,TRBV14,TGTGCCAGCAGCCGACAGGGTGGCCCCTACGAGCAGTACTTC,CASSRQGGPYEQYF
NA,14,TRBJ1-5,many,TRBV15,TGTGCCACCAGCAGAGGACAGGGCAATCAGCCCCAGCATTTT,CATSRGQGNQPQHF
NA,14,TRBJ2-2,many,TRBV5-5,TGTGCCAGCAGCTCGGAATTGTACACCGGGGAGCTGTTTTTT,CASSSELYTGELFF